Listed below are T cell receptor beta chains from one sample, sequenced in a study of blood T cell repertoires in COVID-19. Some clones are missing from TCRdb's copy, which holds only in-frame ones; the method was immunoSEQ multiplex PCR. Found here are about 220,000 clones, 90% of them singletons; the top ten hold less than 15%. Sequenced input: PBMCs or T cells enriched from blood (not recorded which). The receptors originated from a man aged 25 to 40 who had been exposed to COVID-19. Each CDR3 is given with its conserved first and last residue. The order of the fields is clone size, D gene, V gene, J gene, CDR3 DNA, CDR3 protein. A D gene is named only where the DNA matches it firmly. Size is omitted from some rows. Given values are once, few, many or a class for expanded clones.

abundance: .
d_gene: .
v_gene: TRBV3-1/TRBV3-2
j_gene: TRBJ2-7
CDR3nt: TGTGCCAGCAGCCAAGAGAGACGGACAGCCTCCTACGAGCAGTACTTC
CDR3aa: CASSQERRTASYEQYF

abundance: .
d_gene: TRBD2
v_gene: TRBV2
j_gene: TRBJ2-5
CDR3nt: TGTGCCAGCAGTGTAAGGGCGGGGGGGGCTGAGACCCAGTACTTC
CDR3aa: CASSVRAGGAETQYF

abundance: .
d_gene: TRBD2
v_gene: TRBV6-2/TRBV6-3
j_gene: TRBJ2-3
CDR3nt: TGTGCCAGCAGTTACGCGACTAGCAGCCAGGTTAACACAGATACGCAGTATTTT
CDR3aa: CASSYATSSQVNTDTQYF

abundance: .
d_gene: .
v_gene: TRBV3-1/TRBV3-2
j_gene: TRBJ1-3
CDR3nt: TGTGCCAGCAGCCGGGGCCCACCCCCCCCTGGAAACACCATATATTTT
CDR3aa: CASSRGPPPPGNTIYF

abundance: .
d_gene: TRBD2
v_gene: TRBV7-3
j_gene: TRBJ2-7
CDR3nt: TGTGCCAGCAGCTCCTTTCCGGGGGGTTACGAGCAGTACTTC
CDR3aa: CASSSFPGGYEQYF

abundance: .
d_gene: TRBD1
v_gene: TRBV19
j_gene: TRBJ1-6
CDR3nt: TGTGCCAGTAGGAATAGGGGCGGACAGGGCTCCTATAATTCACCCCTCCACTTT
CDR3aa: CASRNRGGQGSYNSPLHF

abundance: .
d_gene: .
v_gene: TRBV5-1
j_gene: TRBJ2-7
CDR3nt: TGCGCCAGCAGCAGGAACCCCGACAGATACGAGCAGTACTTC
CDR3aa: CASSRNPDRYEQYF

abundance: .
d_gene: .
v_gene: TRBV6-2/TRBV6-3
j_gene: TRBJ1-2
CDR3nt: TGTGCCAGCAGTTGGGGGACACCGAACTATGGCTACACCTTC
CDR3aa: CASSWGTPNYGYTF

abundance: .
d_gene: .
v_gene: TRBV5-6
j_gene: TRBJ1-5
CDR3nt: TGTGCCAGCAGCCTCGGAACAGCTGTCGATCAGCCCCAGCATTTT
CDR3aa: CASSLGTAVDQPQHF

abundance: .
d_gene: TRBD2
v_gene: TRBV5-1
j_gene: TRBJ2-1
CDR3nt: TGCGCCAGCAGGACTAGCGGGGTGGTGAGTGAGCAGTTCTTC
CDR3aa: CASRTSGVVSEQFF

abundance: .
d_gene: .
v_gene: TRBV5-1
j_gene: TRBJ1-5
CDR3nt: TGCGCCAGCAGCGCCGGCGGGGCGGATCAGCCCCAGCATTTT
CDR3aa: CASSAGGADQPQHF

abundance: .
d_gene: .
v_gene: TRBV7-6
j_gene: TRBJ1-4
CDR3nt: TGTGCCAGCAGCTTAGGGTCCAGGGTTGCAACTAATGAAAAACTGTTTTTT
CDR3aa: CASSLGSRVATNEKLFF

abundance: few
d_gene: .
v_gene: TRBV11-3
j_gene: TRBJ2-2
CDR3nt: TGTGCCAGCAGCCCCCAGGGCCTGAACACCGGGGAGCTGTTTTTT
CDR3aa: CASSPQGLNTGELFF

abundance: .
d_gene: .
v_gene: TRBV6-2/TRBV6-3
j_gene: TRBJ1-3
CDR3nt: TGTGCCAGCAGCCCCACAGGGCTTGGTGGAAACACCATATATTTT
CDR3aa: CASSPTGLGGNTIYF

abundance: .
d_gene: .
v_gene: TRBV7-9
j_gene: TRBJ1-3
CDR3nt: TGTGCCAGCAGCCCGCCGGGTAGTGGAAACACCATATATTTT
CDR3aa: CASSPPGSGNTIYF

abundance: .
d_gene: TRBD1
v_gene: TRBV18
j_gene: TRBJ1-2
CDR3nt: TGTGCCAGCTCACCTGGACAGGATTCCTATGGCTACACCTTC
CDR3aa: CASSPGQDSYGYTF

abundance: few
d_gene: .
v_gene: TRBV12-3/TRBV12-4
j_gene: TRBJ2-5
CDR3nt: TGTGCCAGCAGTTTAGGAGGTTGGGAGACCCAGTACTTC
CDR3aa: CASSLGGWETQYF

abundance: .
d_gene: .
v_gene: TRBV19
j_gene: TRBJ1-5
CDR3nt: TGTGCCAGTAGACCCCAACGGGGGTCCGTGAACAATCAGCCCCAGCATTTT
CDR3aa: CASRPQRGSVNNQPQHF

abundance: .
d_gene: .
v_gene: TRBV5-4
j_gene: TRBJ2-3
CDR3nt: TGTGCCAGCAGCCCCTGGACAGAGGGCACAGATACGCAGTATTTT
CDR3aa: CASSPWTEGTDTQYF

abundance: .
d_gene: .
v_gene: TRBV30
j_gene: TRBJ1-4
CDR3nt: TGTGCCTGGAGTGTTAATTTAAAACTGTTTTTT
CDR3aa: CAWSVNLKLFF

abundance: .
d_gene: TRBD1
v_gene: TRBV14
j_gene: TRBJ1-6
CDR3nt: TGTGCCAGCAGCCCTCAGGGGGGCTTCGCACCCCTCCACTTT
CDR3aa: CASSPQGGFAPLHF

abundance: .
d_gene: TRBD1
v_gene: TRBV19
j_gene: TRBJ2-3
CDR3nt: TGTGCCAGTAGTTCCTTCCGGGACAGGGGCACAGATACGCAGTATTTT
CDR3aa: CASSSFRDRGTDTQYF

abundance: once
d_gene: .
v_gene: TRBV6-4
j_gene: TRBJ1-2
CDR3nt: TGTGCCAGCAAGGGCAGCTCGCAGGAGGTTGGCTACACCTTC
CDR3aa: CASKGSSQEVGYTF

abundance: .
d_gene: .
v_gene: TRBV3-1/TRBV3-2
j_gene: TRBJ2-7
CDR3nt: TGTGCCAGCAGCCAAGTCAGGCAGCACCACGAGCAGTACTTC
CDR3aa: CASSQVRQHHEQYF

abundance: .
d_gene: .
v_gene: TRBV10-3
j_gene: TRBJ2-1
CDR3nt: TGTGCCATCAGTTCGACCGGGGGGCCTTACAATGAGCAGTTCTTC
CDR3aa: CAISSTGGPYNEQFF

abundance: .
d_gene: TRBD1
v_gene: TRBV7-9
j_gene: TRBJ1-1
CDR3nt: TGTGCCAGCAGCCGAGAGGGGGCAGGAGCTTTCTTT
CDR3aa: CASSREGAGAFF

abundance: .
d_gene: TRBD1
v_gene: TRBV7-6
j_gene: TRBJ1-1
CDR3nt: TGTGCCAGCAGCTTAGCGCGGGACAGCAACACTGAAGCTTTCTTT
CDR3aa: CASSLARDSNTEAFF

abundance: .
d_gene: .
v_gene: TRBV19
j_gene: TRBJ2-2
CDR3nt: TGTGCCAGTAGCAAACTAGCCAATATGGGCTCCGGGGAGCTGTTTTTT
CDR3aa: CASSKLANMGSGELFF

abundance: .
d_gene: .
v_gene: TRBV5-5
j_gene: TRBJ1-3
CDR3nt: TGTGCCAGCAGGGAGGACAGATACTCTGGAAACACCATATATTTT
CDR3aa: CASREDRYSGNTIYF

abundance: .
d_gene: TRBD2
v_gene: TRBV18
j_gene: TRBJ2-2
CDR3nt: TGTGCCAGCTCACCGTCGGGGGGGCCTAACACCGGGGAGCTGTTTTTT
CDR3aa: CASSPSGGPNTGELFF

abundance: .
d_gene: TRBD2
v_gene: TRBV20-1
j_gene: TRBJ2-1
CDR3nt: TGCAGTGCTAGTCTGGGACTAGAAGTTTCCTACAATGAGCAGTTCTTC
CDR3aa: CSASLGLEVSYNEQFF

abundance: .
d_gene: .
v_gene: TRBV19
j_gene: TRBJ2-5
CDR3nt: TGTGCCAGTAGTAATAATGTCGGGGATCCGTGGGCCCAGTACTTC
CDR3aa: CASSNNVGDPWAQYF

abundance: .
d_gene: .
v_gene: TRBV5-8
j_gene: TRBJ1-2
CDR3nt: TGTGCCAGCGGCGGCGGGGTTTGGTATGGCTACACCTTC
CDR3aa: CASGGGVWYGYTF

abundance: once
d_gene: TRBD2
v_gene: TRBV10-3
j_gene: TRBJ2-3
CDR3nt: TGTGCCATCAGGGCCGGGACTAGCGGCACAGATACGCAGTATTTT
CDR3aa: CAIRAGTSGTDTQYF

abundance: .
d_gene: .
v_gene: TRBV5-1
j_gene: TRBJ1-2
CDR3nt: TGCGCCAGCAGCCCTACAGGGCCCACCTATGGCTACACCTTC
CDR3aa: CASSPTGPTYGYTF

abundance: .
d_gene: .
v_gene: TRBV10-1
j_gene: TRBJ1-4
CDR3nt: TGCGCCAGCAGTGAGAGGGACAAGAATGAAAAACTGTTTTTT
CDR3aa: CASSERDKNEKLFF

abundance: .
d_gene: TRBD1
v_gene: TRBV6-5
j_gene: TRBJ2-7
CDR3nt: TGTGCCAGCGCCACCGACCGGGACAGGGGGCCGCAGTACTTC
CDR3aa: CASATDRDRGPQYF

abundance: .
d_gene: TRBD2
v_gene: TRBV6-6
j_gene: TRBJ2-7
CDR3nt: TGTGCCAGCAGGCAGACTGGGACTAGGGCACCCTACGAGCAGTACTTC
CDR3aa: CASRQTGTRAPYEQYF

abundance: .
d_gene: .
v_gene: TRBV7-9
j_gene: TRBJ2-3
CDR3nt: TGTGCCAGCAGACACAGGGTAACGGGCACAGATACGCAGTATTTT
CDR3aa: CASRHRVTGTDTQYF

abundance: .
d_gene: .
v_gene: TRBV3-1/TRBV3-2
j_gene: TRBJ2-3
CDR3nt: TGTGCCAGCAGCCCTGGGGCGAGCACAGATACGCAGTATTTT
CDR3aa: CASSPGASTDTQYF

abundance: .
d_gene: .
v_gene: TRBV4-3
j_gene: TRBJ1-4
CDR3nt: TGCGCCAGCAGCCAAGAGGGCCAGGAGGCATTATCTAATGAAAAACTGTTTTTT
CDR3aa: CASSQEGQEALSNEKLFF

abundance: .
d_gene: .
v_gene: TRBV7-2
j_gene: TRBJ2-7
CDR3nt: TGTGCCAGCAACCGCGGGGTAGTGCCTGGCGAGCAGTACTTC
CDR3aa: CASNRGVVPGEQYF

abundance: .
d_gene: .
v_gene: TRBV2
j_gene: TRBJ1-2
CDR3nt: TGTGCCAGCAGTCCCCATAGGTGGCCAGGGGAATATGGCTACACCTTC
CDR3aa: CASSPHRWPGEYGYTF

abundance: .
d_gene: TRBD1
v_gene: TRBV18
j_gene: TRBJ2-1
CDR3nt: TGTGCCAGCTCTACGTGGACAGGGTCCACCTACAATGAGCAGTTCTTC
CDR3aa: CASSTWTGSTYNEQFF

abundance: .
d_gene: .
v_gene: TRBV29-1
j_gene: TRBJ2-4
CDR3nt: TGCAGCGTTGAAGAGTTGAGAGACTTAAACATTCAGTACTTC
CDR3aa: CSVEELRDLNIQYF

abundance: .
d_gene: .
v_gene: TRBV11-2
j_gene: TRBJ2-6
CDR3nt: TGTGCCAGCAGCGTAGCGGGACAGCTCTCTGGGGCCAACGTCCTGACTTTC
CDR3aa: CASSVAGQLSGANVLTF

abundance: .
d_gene: TRBD1
v_gene: TRBV7-7
j_gene: TRBJ2-1
CDR3nt: TGTGCCAGCAGCCCGGGACAGGGGGCTCACAATGAGCAGTTCTTC
CDR3aa: CASSPGQGAHNEQFF

abundance: .
d_gene: .
v_gene: TRBV7-2
j_gene: TRBJ1-5
CDR3nt: TGTGCCAGCAGCTTGGGGGGATTCAATCAGCCCCAGCATTTT
CDR3aa: CASSLGGFNQPQHF

abundance: .
d_gene: TRBD1
v_gene: TRBV7-3
j_gene: TRBJ1-1
CDR3nt: TGTGCCAGCAGCCGGGACAGGAACACTGAAGCTTTCTTT
CDR3aa: CASSRDRNTEAFF

abundance: .
d_gene: .
v_gene: TRBV11-2
j_gene: TRBJ2-1
CDR3nt: TGTGCCAGCAGCGGGGGCGAGTGGGGGAGCTCCTACAATGAGCAGTTCTTC
CDR3aa: CASSGGEWGSSYNEQFF

abundance: .
d_gene: TRBD1
v_gene: TRBV19
j_gene: TRBJ1-2
CDR3nt: TGTGCCAGTAACCCGACAGGGGTTGGGGATGGCTACACCTTC
CDR3aa: CASNPTGVGDGYTF

abundance: .
d_gene: .
v_gene: TRBV6-1
j_gene: TRBJ1-5
CDR3nt: TGTGCCAGCAGTGAAAACAGAAGCAATCAGCCCCAGCATTTT
CDR3aa: CASSENRSNQPQHF

abundance: .
d_gene: TRBD1
v_gene: TRBV2
j_gene: TRBJ2-7
CDR3nt: TGTGCCAGCAACGGGGACAGGGCCTACGAGCAGTACTTC
CDR3aa: CASNGDRAYEQYF

abundance: .
d_gene: .
v_gene: TRBV5-4
j_gene: TRBJ2-3
CDR3nt: TGTGCCAGCAGCTTGGCTGGTGGGGGCGGTACGCAGTATTTT
CDR3aa: CASSLAGGGGTQYF

abundance: .
d_gene: .
v_gene: TRBV19
j_gene: TRBJ2-1
CDR3nt: TGTGCCAGTAATCCCCAACCCAGCTCCTACAATGAGCAGTTCTTC
CDR3aa: CASNPQPSSYNEQFF

abundance: .
d_gene: .
v_gene: TRBV25-1
j_gene: TRBJ1-2
CDR3nt: TGTGCCAGCAGTATAGCAACTTTTGGCTATGGCTACACCTTC
CDR3aa: CASSIATFGYGYTF

abundance: .
d_gene: TRBD2
v_gene: TRBV20-1
j_gene: TRBJ2-3
CDR3nt: TGCAGTGCCAGTCCTGCCGGGGGGGGCACAGATACGCAGTATTTT
CDR3aa: CSASPAGGGTDTQYF

abundance: .
d_gene: .
v_gene: TRBV13
j_gene: TRBJ1-1
CDR3nt: TGTGCCAGCAGCTTAGGGCTCAGGGGTGGTGGGGCTTTCTTT
CDR3aa: CASSLGLRGGGAFF

abundance: few
d_gene: .
v_gene: TRBV12-5
j_gene: TRBJ2-5
CDR3nt: TGTGCTAGTGGTTTACTAGGATACCAAGAGACCCAGTACTTC
CDR3aa: CASGLLGYQETQYF

abundance: .
d_gene: TRBD2
v_gene: TRBV19
j_gene: TRBJ2-5
CDR3nt: TGTGCCAGTAGTATAGCGGCGGGGGGACCTCTCTTGCGAGAGACCCAGTACTTC
CDR3aa: CASSIAAGGPLLRETQYF